Presented here are 19 T cell receptor beta chains from one specimen sequenced in a study of cytomegalovirus exposure and HLA in healthy donors (dated by TCRdb to 2015 to 2018). The library relied on the immunoSEQ multiplex PCR assay. The multiplex PCR relied on a mix of 60 forward primers for TCR Vbeta segments and 13 reverse primers for TCR Jbeta segments. TCRdb provides this immuneACCESS table in a form limited to in-frame rearrangements. Some clones are lacking; in checked studies, under half of them reflect an unresolved V gene, and why the rest are absent is not known. Present in this sample are 180,000 or so clones, 75% to 90% of which were seen just once. Of the sample, around 0.31% is held by the ten largest clones. Sequencing was done on a sample of PBMCs. The receptors were gathered from a woman aged 25 to 39 in good health and CMV-seronegative.

The chain carries TRBV15 and TRBJ2-7; a possible D gene is TRBD2 (5 bases). CDR1 is LNHNV and CDR2 is YYDKDF in the germline V gene (reference sequence). This CDR3 is 13 amino acids long. Trimming shortened V by 0 bases and J by 4 bases, and 7 bases separated the two germline ends. The CDR3 loop reads CATSRDEGYEQYF. The CDR3 region has the DNA TGTGCCACCAGCAGAGATGAGGGTTACGAGCAGTACTTC. Variable domain in full (rest from reference TRBV15 and TRBJ2-7): DAMVIQNPRYQVTQFGKPVTLSCSQTLNHNVMYWYQQKSSQAPKLLFHYYDKDFNNEADTPDNFQSRRPNTSFCFLDIRSPGLGDTAMYLCATSRDEGYEQYFGPGTRLTVT.

This clone has a handful of counts. V and J are TRBV2 and TRBJ2-1; TRBD2 is a possible D gene (5 bases). V lost 5 bases to trimming and J lost 4 bases, with 12 bases between them. Germline V gene lookup returns CDR1 SNHLY and CDR2 FYNNEI. This CDR3 spans 14 amino acids. The CDR3 reads CASSPGRAYNEQFF. As DNA, the CDR3 is TGTGCCAGCAGTCCCGGGCGGGCTTACAATGAGCAGTTCTTC.

The rearrangement links TRBV5-8 to TRBJ2-3, with D unresolved. CDR1 and CDR2 from the germline V gene are SGHTS and YDEGEE. The CDR3 runs to 15 residues. Trimming left V 6 bases short and J 0 bases short, with 14 bases between. In DNA, the CDR3 is TGTGCCAGCACCTCGAGGCGCCATAGCACAGATACGCAGTATTTT. As protein: CASTSRRHSTDTQYF.

This clone showed up just a few times. V and J are TRBV6-1 and TRBJ1-2, with 9 bases fitting TRBD1. CDR3 length: 15 residues. The germline CDR1 and CDR2 sequences are MNHNS and SASEGT. V shed 6 bases, J shed 4 bases, and the junction held 9 bases outside the gene matches. CDR3 DNA sequence: TGTGCCAGCAGCAGAACAGGGGGACAGGGCTATGGCTACACCTTC. This codes for CASSRTGGQGYGYTF.

This clone is a singleton in its sample. This sequence joins TRBV7-9 and TRBJ2-1; the D gene is possibly TRBD2 (6 bases). Germline V gene lookup returns CDR1 SEHNR and CDR2 FQNEAQ (reference sequence). Trimming removed 1 base from V and 0 bases from J, with 13 bases in between. The CDR3 totals 17 residues. The CDR3 reads CASSLGGAGSSYNEQFF. The CDR3 DNA follows: TGTGCCAGCAGCTTAGGAGGGGCGGGGAGCTCCTACAATGAGCAGTTCTTC. Combining the CDR3 with reference TRBV7-9 and TRBJ2-1 gives the whole variable domain DTGVSQNPRHKITKRGQNVTFRCDPISEHNRLYWYRQTLGQGPEFLTYFQNEAQLEKSRLLSDRFSAERPKGSFSTLEIQRTEQGDSAMYLCASSLGGAGSSYNEQFFGPGTRLTVL.

The chain has TRBV7-2 and TRBJ2-7, with D perhaps matching TRBD2 (5 bases). V was clipped by 3 bases and J by 2 bases, with 11 bases between them. The CDR3 has 14 residues. In germline, CDR1 is SGHTA, CDR2 FQGNSA. This CDR3 reads CASSLSAVTYEQYF. CDR3 DNA: TGTGCCAGCAGCTTGTCAGCGGTTACCTACGAGCAGTACTTC.

V usage is TRBV2 and J usage is TRBJ2-5; 9 bases line up with TRBD2. The V gene end was trimmed by 10 bases and the J gene end by 3 bases; junction bases not matched to a gene: 6. The CDR3 covers 13 residues. Germline V gives CDR1 SNHLY, CDR2 FYNNEI. CDR3 sequence (DNA): TGTGCCACCGGGAGACTAGCGGAAGAGACCCAGTACTTC. The encoded protein is CATGRLAEETQYF.

The rearrangement uses TRBV7-2 and TRBJ2-1, with TRBD2 matching 8 bases. This CDR3 has 16 residues. The V segment lost 5 bases and the J segment 4 bases; nucleotides outside the gene matches: 10. Germline loops: CDR1 SGHTA, CDR2 FQGNSA. CDR3 amino acids: CASSPGGAAGYNEQFF. In nucleotides, the CDR3 is TGTGCCAGCAGCCCCGGGGGGGCCGCTGGTTACAATGAGCAGTTCTTC.

For this clone: One junction end does not reproduce the germline sequence, and a read error may be involved. DNA for the CDR3: TGTGCCAGCAGGGAAGCGGGCCGGGGGGGGTTCGAGCAGTACTTC. It specifies CASREAGRGGFEQYF. The gene calls are TRBV6-1 and TRBJ2-7, with 8 bases fitting TRBD2. CDR1 and CDR2 from the germline V gene are MNHNS and SASEGT. The CDR3 contains 15 residues.

V gene TRBV2 combines with J gene TRBJ2-2, with TRBD1 matching over 9 bases. This CDR3 is built from 15 residues. CDR1 and CDR2 from the germline V gene are SNHLY and FYNNEI. V was clipped by 6 bases and J by 4 bases; unmatched bases: 6. CDR3 amino acids: CASSPDRGATGELFF. The CDR3 DNA is TGTGCCAGCAGCCCGGACAGGGGAGCCACCGGGGAGCTGTTTTTT.

This rearrangement joins TRBV5-1 to TRBJ2-2; D is unresolved. CDR3 length equals 12 residues. V was trimmed by 4 bases and J by 6 bases, leaving 7 bases between them. From germline, CDR1 is SGHRS and CDR2 YFSETQ. Here the CDR3 DNA reads TGCGCCAGCAGCCCGGTTCCCGGGGAGCTGTTTTTT. It codes for CASSPVPGELFF.

The chain uses TRBV5-1 and TRBJ2-3; 9 bases map to TRBD2. V lost 0 bases, J lost 0 bases, and 5 bases stayed unmatched. The CDR3 totals 17 residues. Germline-derived CDR1 and CDR2 are SGHRS and YFSETQ. The CDR3 region has the DNA TGCGCCAGCAGCTTGGGGATAGCGGGGGAGAGCACAGATACGCAGTATTTT. Translating gives CASSLGIAGESTDTQYF.

The chain has TRBV4-1 and TRBJ2-1, with 9 bases that match TRBD2. J gave up 6 bases and V 1 base, and 7 bases lay outside the gene matches. CDR1 and CDR2 (germline): MGHRA, YSYEKL. The CDR3 sequence is 16 residues long. The CDR3 DNA sequence: TGCGCCAGCAGCCAAGTGCCTAGCGGGGCCGGCAATGAGCAGTTCTTC. Its translation is CASSQVPSGAGNEQFF.

The chain couples TRBV2 to TRBJ2-5; D is unclear. The V gene's germline CDR1 is SNHLY and CDR2 FYNNEI. V was shortened by 2 bases and J by 3 bases, with 7 bases between the two germline ends. The CDR3 has 13 residues. The CDR3 DNA follows: TGTGCCAGCAGTGAATTGGAGAAAGAGACCCAGTACTTC. Translated, it gives CASSELEKETQYF.

The J gene is TRBJ2-1, the V gene TRBV4-2; D unclear. Trimming took 0 bases from V and 5 from J, leaving 8 bases between them. The CDR3 runs 14 residues. Germline loops: CDR1 LGHNA, CDR2 YNFKEQ. The CDR3 DNA follows: TGTGCCAGCAGCCAAGATCTGGCCGACAATGAGCAGTTCTTC. Encoded protein: CASSQDLADNEQFF.

This clone turned up a few times. CDR3 residues: CASSPRGTSGMGEQYF. The CDR3 coding sequence is TGTGCCAGCAGCCCCCGAGGGACTAGCGGGATGGGCGAGCAGTACTTC. This rearrangement joins TRBV27 to TRBJ2-7; 13 nucleotides align to TRBD2. The CDR3 length is 16 residues. The germline V gene encodes CDR1 MNHEY and CDR2 SMNVEV (reference sequence). V trimming: 6 bases; J trimming: 6 bases; junction bases outside the gene matches: 11.

V usage is TRBV29-1 and J usage is TRBJ2-1, with TRBD2 matching over 11 bases. The junction had 6 bases not matched to a gene; V was cut back by 6 bases and J by 8 bases. In germline, CDR1 is SQVTM, CDR2 ANQGSEA. The CDR3 consists of 13 residues. CDR3 nucleotide sequence: TGCAGCGTCCTAGCGGGGGGTGTCGATGAGCAGTTCTTC. Translated: CSVLAGGVDEQFF.

The CDR3 sequence: CASSLSLKAYSPLHF. In nucleotides, the CDR3 is TGTGCCAGCAGTTTGAGTCTTAAAGCGTATTCACCCCTCCACTTT. This chain connects TRBV28 to TRBJ1-6; D unclear. CDR1 and CDR2 (germline): MDHEN, SYDVKM. The CDR3 extends over 15 amino acids. V dropped 3 bases and J dropped 8 bases, with 14 bases sitting between them.

This chain links TRBV5-1 with TRBJ2-7; 13 bases are a match to TRBD2. CDR1 and CDR2 from the germline V gene are SGHRS and YFSETQ. This CDR3 region has 18 residues. After removal of 4 bases from V and 2 bases from J, the junction contained 12 bases not matched to a gene. The CDR3 sequence is CASSPGLAGVSSAYEQYF. The DNA of the CDR3 is TGCGCCAGCAGCCCCGGACTAGCGGGAGTATCGTCCGCCTACGAGCAGTACTTC.